The 25 T cell receptor beta chains below were found in one sample sequenced in a study of T-cell memory formation after mild COVID-19. MiXCR, applied by TCRdb to the 5' RACE reads, yields one record per CDR3 protein. The table records about 390,000 distinct CDR3 sequences, under 25% of them present only once. Sequenced material: PBMCs or a T cell subset sorted from them (not recorded which). Receptors originate from an adult woman who had mild COVID-19 (a few samples of this study predate the infection). Cell type and time point are not known.

The chain joins TRBV5-1 to TRBJ1-2; D is uncertain. CDR1 is SGHRS and CDR2 is YFSETQ in the germline V gene. The CDR3 consists of 13 residues. The V end lost 1 base, the J end lost 4 bases, and 8 bases lay between the germline ends. CDR3 protein: CASSLLGPYGYTF. The CDR3 coding sequence is TGCGCCAGCAGCTTGCTCGGGCCCTATGGCTACACCTTC.

V and J are TRBV5-1 and TRBJ1-5; the D gene is possibly TRBD1 (5 bases). Germline values: CDR1 SGHRS, CDR2 YFSETQ. Trimming took 0 bases from V and 4 from J, leaving 11 bases between them. This CDR3 is 15 amino acids long. The CDR3: CASSLGSGTNQPQHF. The CDR3, as DNA: TGCGCCAGCAGCTTGGGGTCAGGGACTAATCAGCCCCAGCATTTT.

CDR3 sequence: CTSVVGPGATEAFF. The DNA of the CDR3 is TGCACGTCAGTCGTGGGGCCAGGTGCCACTGAAGCTTTCTTT. The chain links TRBV20-1 to TRBJ1-1; D is perhaps TRBD1 (5 bases). The CDR3 has 14 residues. CDR1 is DFQATT, CDR2 SNEGSKA, per germline (reference sequence).

This clonotype was detected only a few times. The V call is TRBV25-1, the J call TRBJ2-5, with TRBD1 matching 12 bases. V dropped 6 bases and J dropped 4; count of bases not matched to a gene: 6. This CDR3 has 15 residues. Germline CDR1 is MGHDK and CDR2 is SYGVNS. The CDR3 DNA reads as TGTGCCAGCAGCACCGGGACAGGGGGCGGAGAGACCCAGTACTTC. It encodes CASSTGTGGGETQYF.

The chain couples TRBV20-1 to TRBJ2-7, with D possibly being TRBD2 (5 bases). The ends were cut back, 2 bases at V and 5 bases at J, with 7 bases in the middle. CDR1 is DFQATT and CDR2 is SNEGSKA in the germline V gene (reference sequence). CDR3 length: 11 residues. The CDR3 region is CSARSGNEQYF. DNA of the CDR3: TGCAGTGCTAGATCGGGAAACGAGCAGTACTTC.

The rearrangement links TRBV4-2 to TRBJ2-1, with D possibly being TRBD2 (6 bases). CDR1 LGHNA and CDR2 YNFKEQ come from the germline V gene. Trimming pared 3 bases from V and 1 base from J, leaving 13 bases between. This CDR3 is 16 amino acids long. In DNA, the CDR3 is TGTGCCAGCAGCCATCACTCGGGAGATTCCTACAATGAGCAGTTCTTC. It specifies CASSHHSGDSYNEQFF.

This clonotype was detected once. This chain joins TRBV25-1 and TRBJ2-5; D is undetermined. This CDR3 contains 13 residues. Germline CDR1 reads MGHDK; CDR2 reads SYGVNS. Trimming took 3 bases from V and 4 from J, leaving 9 bases between them. The CDR3 protein is CASSDWDRETQYF. The DNA of the CDR3 is TGTGCCAGCAGTGATTGGGATCGAGAGACCCAGTACTTC. Based on the CDR3 plus reference TRBV25-1 and TRBJ2-5, the full variable domain is EADIYQTPRYLVIGTGKKITLECSQTMGHDKMYWYQQDPGMELHLIHYSYGVNSTEKGDLSSESTVSRIRTEHFPLTLESARPSHTSQYLCASSDWDRETQYFGPGTRLLVL.

This clonotype was seen ten or more times. This rearrangement joins TRBV20-1 to TRBJ2-7, with 11 bases matching TRBD1. V gave up 0 bases and J gave up 6 bases; unmatched junction bases: 7. Germline values: CDR1 DFQATT, CDR2 SNEGSKA (reference sequence). The CDR3 has 15 amino acids. The CDR3 region is CSAREGTGGDGEQYF. In DNA, the CDR3 is TGCAGTGCTAGAGAAGGGACAGGGGGGGACGGCGAGCAGTACTTC.

This clonotype was counted only a few times. V usage is TRBV24-1 and J usage is TRBJ2-7; 12 positions match TRBD1. The length of the CDR3 is 15 residues. Looked up from germline, CDR1 is KGHDR and CDR2 is SFDVKD. The V gene end was trimmed by 4 bases and the J gene end by 7 bases; junction bases not matched to a gene: 7. CDR3 amino acids: CATSDTGTGGQEQYF. Written as DNA, the CDR3 is TGTGCCACCAGTGACACCGGGACAGGGGGCCAGGAGCAGTACTTC.

The chain couples TRBV7-2 to TRBJ2-3; D assignment may be TRBD1 or TRBD2 (6 bases each). CDR1 SGHTA and CDR2 FQGNSA come from the germline V gene. Trimming shortened V by 4 bases and J by 6 bases, and 17 bases separated the two germline ends. The CDR3 is made up of 15 amino acids. CDR3 loop: CASSSEGGGLDTQYF. CDR3 bases: TGTGCCAGCAGCTCGGAAGGAGGGGGTTTGGATACGCAGTATTTT.

The gene calls are TRBV9 and TRBJ2-7; 11 bases line up with TRBD2. CDR1 SGDLS and CDR2 YYNGEE come from the germline V gene. V was clipped by 3 bases and J by 3 bases; unmatched bases: 5. The CDR3 has 15 amino acids. The CDR3 DNA follows: TGTGCCAGCAGCGGAACCGGGACTAGCGGCTACGAGCAGTACTTC. Translated, it gives CASSGTGTSGYEQYF.

The CDR3, as DNA: TGTGCCAGCAGCCCCACCGGGGGATCGACCTACAATGAGCAGTTCTTC. Its protein is CASSPTGGSTYNEQFF. The J gene is TRBJ2-1, the V gene TRBV7-9; a weak D match, TRBD2 (6 bases). Trimming left V 5 bases short and J 2 bases short, with 16 bases between. Germline CDR1 reads SEHNR; CDR2 reads FQNEAQ (reference sequence). CDR3 length equals 16 residues.

The V and J genes are TRBV7-8 and TRBJ2-1; the D gene is possibly TRBD2 (6 bases). V was clipped by 5 bases and J by 6 bases, with 20 bases between them. Per the germline V gene, CDR1 is SGHVS and CDR2 is FQNEAQ. CDR3 length equals 16 residues. CDR3 in DNA: TGTGCCAGCAGCATAACGTGGCGGGGCGCCGGCAATGAGCAGTTCTTC. Translating gives CASSITWRGAGNEQFF.

There are a few counts of this clonotype. The gene calls are TRBV18 and TRBJ2-7; 11 nucleotides match TRBD2. This CDR3 contains 15 residues. From germline, CDR1 is KGHSH and CDR2 LQKENI. The trim removed 5 bases at V and 7 bases at J, leaving 10 bases unmatched. The CDR3 sequence: CASSGGLAGAVEQYF. CDR3 nucleotides: TGTGCCAGCTCAGGTGGACTAGCGGGCGCGGTAGAGCAGTACTTC. Drawing the rest from reference TRBV18 and TRBJ2-7, the complete variable domain is NAGVMQNPRHLVRRRGQEARLRCSPMKGHSHVYWYRQLPEEGLKFMVYLQKENIIDESGMPKERFSAEFPKEGPSILRIQQVVRGDSAAYFCASSGGLAGAVEQYFGPGTRLTVT.

This clonotype was observed a handful of times. The V call is TRBV7-9, the J call TRBJ2-2, with 8 bases that match TRBD2. With 7 bases clipped from V and 7 bases from J, the junction kept 11 bases outside the gene matches. Germline CDR1 SEHNR, CDR2 FQNEAQ (reference sequence). There are 15 residues in the CDR3. The CDR3 loop reads CASTLRAGGNGELFF. The CDR3 DNA sequence: TGTGCCAGCACCCTTAGGGCGGGAGGCAACGGGGAGCTGTTTTTT.

The sample holds a few counts of this clonotype. The chain is built from TRBV3-1 and TRBJ2-1; no reliable D call. Per the germline V gene, CDR1 is LGHDT and CDR2 is YNNKEL (reference sequence). The CDR3 runs 13 residues. V lost 1 base and J 8 bases, leaving 9 bases between the germline ends. CDR3 loop: CASSQGVVDEQFF. The CDR3 DNA reads TGTGCCAGCAGCCAAGGGGTGGTGGATGAGCAGTTCTTC.

This sequence joins TRBV5-1 and TRBJ1-3, with 8 nucleotides matching TRBD1. CDR3 size: 15 residues. The V segment lost 4 bases and the J segment 2 bases; nucleotides outside the gene matches: 5. The germline V gene has CDR1 SGHRS and CDR2 YFSETQ. The CDR3 is CASSLSDRAGNTIYF. The CDR3 nucleotides read TGCGCCAGCAGCCTATCGGACAGGGCTGGAAACACCATATATTTT.

This clonotype occurred a few times. The chain combines TRBV11-3 with TRBJ2-2; 11 nucleotides match TRBD2. V was pared by 7 bases and J by 8 bases, with 9 bases of the junction left unmatched. Per germline, CDR1 SGHNT and CDR2 YENEEA. This CDR3 contains 15 residues. CDR3 loop: CASTRGLAERGELFF. CDR3 coding DNA: TGTGCCAGCACGAGGGGACTAGCGGAACGGGGGGAGCTGTTTTTT.

The chain couples TRBV5-1 to TRBJ1-2, with D perhaps matching TRBD1 (5 bases). The V gene's germline CDR1 is SGHRS and CDR2 YFSETQ. The CDR3 contains 13 residues. The V end was cut by 5 bases, the J end by 4 bases, with 12 bases between. The CDR3 loop reads CASRGEAPYGYTF. Here the CDR3 DNA reads TGCGCCAGCAGGGGGGAAGCGCCCTATGGCTACACCTTC.

This clonotype has just a few counts. The rearrangement joins TRBV7-9 to TRBJ2-7; D is undetermined. The CDR3 is 14 residues long. Trimming took off 5 bases at V and 4 bases at J, with 15 bases between the two ends. Germline-derived CDR1 and CDR2 are SEHNR and FQNEAQ (reference sequence). The CDR3 is CASSLWELQYEQYF. The CDR3 DNA reads TGTGCCAGCAGCCTTTGGGAACTCCAATACGAGCAGTACTTC.

The table lists this clonotype with a few counts. The chain uses TRBV9 and TRBJ2-7, with 10 bases identical to TRBD2. Germline CDR1 SGDLS, CDR2 YYNGEE. V was pared by 4 bases and J by 6 bases, with 7 bases of the junction left unmatched. The CDR3 contains 14 residues. The CDR3 spells CASSPSGSSGEQYF. CDR3 bases: TGTGCCAGCAGCCCTAGCGGGAGTAGCGGCGAGCAGTACTTC.

The rearrangement links TRBV28 to TRBJ2-3; no firm D call. CDR1 and CDR2 (germline): MDHEN, SYDVKM. The CDR3 runs 15 residues. V was trimmed by 2 bases and J by 3 bases, leaving 12 bases between them. The CDR3 sequence: CASSLVGLVTDTQYF. In nucleotides, the CDR3 is TGTGCCAGCAGTTTAGTCGGCTTAGTGACAGATACGCAGTATTTT. The entire variable domain, with the rest obtained from reference TRBV28 and TRBJ2-3, is as follows: DVKVTQSSRYLVKRTGEKVFLECVQDMDHENMFWYRQDPGLGLRLIYFSYDVKMKEKGDIPEGYSVSREKKERFSLILESASTNQTSMYLCASSLVGLVTDTQYFGPGTRLTVL.

This clonotype was seen more than once but under ten times. The rearrangement uses TRBV29-1 and TRBJ2-2, with 10 nucleotides matching TRBD2. The ends lost 1 base at V and 6 bases at J; junction bases unmatched: 5. The germline CDR1 and CDR2 sequences are SQVTM and ANQGSEA. This CDR3 spans 15 amino acids. The CDR3 sequence: CSVEGLAGVAGELFF. The DNA for the CDR3 is TGCAGCGTTGAAGGGCTAGCGGGAGTTGCCGGGGAGCTGTTTTTT.

The chain couples TRBV15 to TRBJ2-1, with D uncertain. The CDR3 totals 13 residues. The V gene lost 1 base and the J gene lost 7 bases, with 8 bases spanning the gap. Germline CDR1 and CDR2: LNHNV and YYDKDF (reference sequence). DNA of the CDR3: TGTGCCACCAGCAGAGTTGAAAGGAATGAGCAGTTCTTC. Its translation is CATSRVERNEQFF.

This chain connects TRBV15 to TRBJ1-1; D is unclear. The germline V gene encodes CDR1 LNHNV and CDR2 YYDKDF (reference sequence). The CDR3 covers 13 residues. Trimming took off 0 bases at V and 5 bases at J, with 7 bases between the two ends. The DNA of the CDR3 is TGTGCCACCAGCAGAGATCCCGGAACTGAAGCTTTCTTT. This sequence encodes CATSRDPGTEAFF.